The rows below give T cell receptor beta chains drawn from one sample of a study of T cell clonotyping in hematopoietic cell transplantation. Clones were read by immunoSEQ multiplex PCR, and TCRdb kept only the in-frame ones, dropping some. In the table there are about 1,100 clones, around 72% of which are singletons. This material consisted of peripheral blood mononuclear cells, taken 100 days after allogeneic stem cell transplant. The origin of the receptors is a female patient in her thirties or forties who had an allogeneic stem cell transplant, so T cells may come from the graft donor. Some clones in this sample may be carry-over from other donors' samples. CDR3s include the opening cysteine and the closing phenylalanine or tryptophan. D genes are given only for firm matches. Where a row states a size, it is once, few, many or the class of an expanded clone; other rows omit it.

cdr3_nt: TGTGCCTGGAGGACAGGGGTAAACTACGAGCAGTACTTC
cdr3_aa: CAWRTGVNYEQYF
clone_size: few
d_call: TRBD1
v_call: TRBV30
j_call: TRBJ2-7

cdr3_nt: TGTGCCAGCAGAAAACTAGGGGCCTACGAGCAGTACTTC
cdr3_aa: CASRKLGAYEQYF
clone_size: -
d_call: -
v_call: TRBV25-1
j_call: TRBJ2-7

cdr3_nt: TGTGCCATCACCTCGACCGGGGGGGAGCTGTTTTTT
cdr3_aa: CAITSTGGELFF
clone_size: few
d_call: -
v_call: TRBV10-3
j_call: TRBJ2-2

cdr3_nt: TGTGCCAGCAGTGGCCTCTCCTTAGCGGGGTCTCCACTGGGTACGCAGTATTTT
cdr3_aa: CASSGLSLAGSPLGTQYF
clone_size: -
d_call: TRBD2
v_call: TRBV6-1
j_call: TRBJ2-3

cdr3_nt: TGTGCCAGCAGCTTGGGGACAGACTATGGCTACACCTTC
cdr3_aa: CASSLGTDYGYTF
clone_size: -
d_call: -
v_call: TRBV5-6
j_call: TRBJ1-2

cdr3_nt: TGTGCCAGCAGTTCGACACAGGGCAATCAGCCCCAGCATTTT
cdr3_aa: CASSSTQGNQPQHF
clone_size: -
d_call: -
v_call: TRBV27
j_call: TRBJ1-5

cdr3_nt: TGTGCCAGCAGTGCAGACGGGGGGGCCGGGGCCAACGTCCTGACTTTC
cdr3_aa: CASSADGGAGANVLTF
clone_size: -
d_call: TRBD2
v_call: TRBV6-1
j_call: TRBJ2-6

cdr3_nt: TGTGCCATCAGTGTGACCGCGAACGAGCAGTACTTC
cdr3_aa: CAISVTANEQYF
clone_size: -
d_call: -
v_call: TRBV10-3
j_call: TRBJ2-7

cdr3_nt: TGTGCCAGTATGAGACAGGGTTGGAATCAGCCCCAGCATTTT
cdr3_aa: CASMRQGWNQPQHF
clone_size: -
d_call: TRBD1
v_call: TRBV19
j_call: TRBJ1-5

cdr3_nt: TGCGCCAGCAGCGTCTTGGGACAGGGGGCTAAAGAGACCCAGTACTTC
cdr3_aa: CASSVLGQGAKETQYF
clone_size: -
d_call: TRBD1
v_call: TRBV5-1
j_call: TRBJ2-5

cdr3_nt: TGCGCCAGCAGCCAAGATAGACAGATCCGGAGGGGCTACACCTTC
cdr3_aa: CASSQDRQIRRGYTF
clone_size: -
d_call: -
v_call: TRBV4-3
j_call: TRBJ1-2

cdr3_nt: TGTGCCAGCTCACCATTCTGGACACTAGAAAAACTGTTTTTT
cdr3_aa: CASSPFWTLEKLFF
clone_size: -
d_call: -
v_call: TRBV18
j_call: TRBJ1-4

cdr3_nt: TGTGCCAGCAGTTCGTCTTGGGGTAATGAGCAGTTCTTC
cdr3_aa: CASSSSWGNEQFF
clone_size: few
d_call: -
v_call: TRBV27
j_call: TRBJ2-1

cdr3_nt: TGTGCCAGCGTGTCCCTAATACGGTTGTACGTGCAGTACTTC
cdr3_aa: CASVSLIRLYVQYF
clone_size: once
d_call: -
v_call: TRBV2
j_call: TRBJ2-7

cdr3_nt: TGCGCCAGCAGCCAAGATAACAGGGGCCGATCCTACGAGCAGTACTTC
cdr3_aa: CASSQDNRGRSYEQYF
clone_size: once
d_call: TRBD1
v_call: TRBV4-3
j_call: TRBJ2-7

cdr3_nt: TGTGCCAGTACCGCTGGACAGGGCAATAGCAATCAGCCCCAGCATTTT
cdr3_aa: CASTAGQGNSNQPQHF
clone_size: -
d_call: TRBD1
v_call: TRBV19
j_call: TRBJ1-5